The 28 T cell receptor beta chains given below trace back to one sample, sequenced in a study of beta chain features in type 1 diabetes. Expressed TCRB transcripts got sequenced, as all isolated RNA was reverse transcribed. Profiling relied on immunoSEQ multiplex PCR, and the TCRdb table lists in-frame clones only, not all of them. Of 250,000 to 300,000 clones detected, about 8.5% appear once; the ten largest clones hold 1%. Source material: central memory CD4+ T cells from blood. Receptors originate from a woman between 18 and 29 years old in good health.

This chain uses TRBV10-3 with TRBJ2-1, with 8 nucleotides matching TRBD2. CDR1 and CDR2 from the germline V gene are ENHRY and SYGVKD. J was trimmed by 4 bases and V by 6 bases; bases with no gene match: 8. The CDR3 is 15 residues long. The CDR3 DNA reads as TGTGCCATCAGCGGACCGGGGGGGGATTACAATGAGCAGTTCTTC. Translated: CAISGPGGDYNEQFF.

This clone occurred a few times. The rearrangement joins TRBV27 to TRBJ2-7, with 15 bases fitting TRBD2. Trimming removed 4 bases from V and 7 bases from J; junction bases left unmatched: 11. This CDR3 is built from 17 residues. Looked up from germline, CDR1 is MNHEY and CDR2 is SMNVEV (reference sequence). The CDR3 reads CASSYAGTSGGNGEQYV. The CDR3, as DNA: TGTGCCAGCAGTTACGCCGGGACTAGCGGGGGGAATGGGGAGCAGTACGTC.

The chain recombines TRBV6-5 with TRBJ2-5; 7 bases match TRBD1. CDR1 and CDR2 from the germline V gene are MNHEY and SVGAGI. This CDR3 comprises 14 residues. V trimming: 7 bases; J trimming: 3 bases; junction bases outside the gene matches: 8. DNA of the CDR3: TGTGCCAGCATCCGCAGGGACAGAAAAGAGACCCAGTACTTC. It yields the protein CASIRRDRKETQYF.

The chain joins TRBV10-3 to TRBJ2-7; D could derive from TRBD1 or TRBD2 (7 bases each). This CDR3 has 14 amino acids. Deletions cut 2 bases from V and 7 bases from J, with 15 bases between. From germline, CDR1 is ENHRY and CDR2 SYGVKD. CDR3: CAISESTGEGEQYV. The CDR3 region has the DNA TGTGCCATCAGTGAGAGCACAGGGGAGGGTGAGCAGTACGTC.

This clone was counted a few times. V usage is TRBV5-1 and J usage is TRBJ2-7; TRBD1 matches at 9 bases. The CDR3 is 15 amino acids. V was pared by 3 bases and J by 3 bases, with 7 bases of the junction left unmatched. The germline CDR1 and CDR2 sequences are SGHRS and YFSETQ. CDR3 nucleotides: TGCGCCAGCAGCTCCCAAGGGACAGGGATCTACGAGCAGTACTTC. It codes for CASSSQGTGIYEQYF. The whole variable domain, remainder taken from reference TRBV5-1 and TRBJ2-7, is KAGVTQTPRYLIKTRGQQVTLSCSPISGHRSVSWYQQTPGQGLQFLFEYFSETQRNKGNFPGRFSGRQFSNSRSEMNVSTLELGDSALYLCASSSQGTGIYEQYFGPGTRLTVT.

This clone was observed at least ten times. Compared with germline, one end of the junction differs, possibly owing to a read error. The CDR3 reads CASSLSPRDEQYF. In DNA, the CDR3 is TGTGCTAGCAGCTTATCTCCACGGGACGAGCAGTACTTC. This sequence joins TRBV7-7 and TRBJ2-7; D is ambiguous. This CDR3 contains 13 residues. Germline CDR1 SSHAT, CDR2 FNYEAQ (reference sequence). The whole variable domain, filled in from reference TRBV7-7 and TRBJ2-7, reads GAGVSQSPRYKVTKRGQDVTLRCDPISSHATLYWYQQALGQGPEFLTYFNYEAQPDKSGLPSDRFSAERPEGSISTLTIQRTEQRDSAMYRCASSLSPRDEQYFGPGTRLTVT.

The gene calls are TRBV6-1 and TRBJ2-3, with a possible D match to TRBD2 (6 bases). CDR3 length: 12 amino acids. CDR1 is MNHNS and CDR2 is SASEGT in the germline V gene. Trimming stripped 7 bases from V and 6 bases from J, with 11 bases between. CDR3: CASTDGRDTQYF. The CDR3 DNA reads TGTGCCAGCACCGATGGGAGGGATACGCAGTATTTT.

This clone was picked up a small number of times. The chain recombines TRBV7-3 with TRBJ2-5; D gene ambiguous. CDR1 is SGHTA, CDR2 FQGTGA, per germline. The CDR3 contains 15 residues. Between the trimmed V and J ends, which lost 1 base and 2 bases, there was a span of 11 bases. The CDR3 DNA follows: TGTGCCAGCAGCTTAAATACGGGTGGTCAAGAGACCCAGTACTTC. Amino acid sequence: CASSLNTGGQETQYF.

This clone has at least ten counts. CDR3 sequence (DNA): TGTGCCATCAATGACGACAGGGCGAACACTGAAGCTTTCTTT. Its translation: CAINDDRANTEAFF. The V and J genes are TRBV10-3 and TRBJ1-1, with 7 bases that match TRBD1. The germline V gene encodes CDR1 ENHRY and CDR2 SYGVKD. V was pared by 7 bases and J by 1 base, with 6 bases of the junction left unmatched. The CDR3 has 14 residues.

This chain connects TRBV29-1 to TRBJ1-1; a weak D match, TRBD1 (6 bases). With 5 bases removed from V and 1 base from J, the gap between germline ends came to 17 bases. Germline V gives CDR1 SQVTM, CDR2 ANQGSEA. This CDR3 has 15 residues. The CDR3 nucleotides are TGCAGCGTTCAAGGGAAGGGGGGAGGGAACACTGAAGCTTTCTTT. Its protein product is CSVQGKGGGNTEAFF.

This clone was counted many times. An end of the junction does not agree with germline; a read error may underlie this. In nucleotides, the CDR3 is TGTGCCAGCGAAATCTCACAGGGGCCGCTTAACTTC. This codes for CASEISQGPLNF. The gene calls are TRBV7-9 and TRBJ2-5; 7 bases agree with TRBD1. CDR3 size: 12 residues. Germline CDR1 SEHNR, CDR2 FQNEAQ (reference sequence).

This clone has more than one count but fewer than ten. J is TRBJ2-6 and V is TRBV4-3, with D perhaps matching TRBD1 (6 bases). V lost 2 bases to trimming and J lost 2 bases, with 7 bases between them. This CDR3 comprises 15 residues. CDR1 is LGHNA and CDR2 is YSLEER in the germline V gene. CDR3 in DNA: TGCGCCAGCAGCCAATACAGGGCTGGGGCCAACGTCCTGACTTTC. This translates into CASSQYRAGANVLTF.

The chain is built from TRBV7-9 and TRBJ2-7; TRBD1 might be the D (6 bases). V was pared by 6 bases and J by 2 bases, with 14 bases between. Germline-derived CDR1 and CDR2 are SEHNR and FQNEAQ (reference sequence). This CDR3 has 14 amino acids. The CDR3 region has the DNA TGTGCCAGCAGTCCACCCAGGGGTCCCTACGAGCAGTACGTC. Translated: CASSPPRGPYEQYV.

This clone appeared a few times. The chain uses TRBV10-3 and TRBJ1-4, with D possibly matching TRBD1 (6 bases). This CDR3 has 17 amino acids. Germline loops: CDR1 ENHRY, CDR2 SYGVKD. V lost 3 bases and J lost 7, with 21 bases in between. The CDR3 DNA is TGTGCCATCAGTGATTCTACTACAGGGACGTTTGGTGAAAAACTGTTTTTT. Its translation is CAISDSTTGTFGEKLFF.

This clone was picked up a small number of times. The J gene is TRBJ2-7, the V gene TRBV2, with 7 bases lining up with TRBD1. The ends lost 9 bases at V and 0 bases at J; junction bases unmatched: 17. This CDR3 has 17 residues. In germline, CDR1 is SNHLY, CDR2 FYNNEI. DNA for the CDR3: TGTGCCAGTCATAGGGGGCAGGGCGGTTGGAGCTCCTACGAGCAGTACGTC. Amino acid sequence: CASHRGQGGWSSYEQYV.

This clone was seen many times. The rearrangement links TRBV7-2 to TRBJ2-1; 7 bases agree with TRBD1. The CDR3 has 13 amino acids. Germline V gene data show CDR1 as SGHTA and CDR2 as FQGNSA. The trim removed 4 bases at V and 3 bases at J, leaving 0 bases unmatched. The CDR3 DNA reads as TGTGCCAGCAGCTGGGACAGCTACAATGAGCAGTTCTTC. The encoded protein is CASSWDSYNEQFF.

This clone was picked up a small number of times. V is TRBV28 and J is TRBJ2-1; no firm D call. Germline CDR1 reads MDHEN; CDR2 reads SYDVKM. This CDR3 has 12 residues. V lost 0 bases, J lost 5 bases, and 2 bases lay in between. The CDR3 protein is CASSLWDNEQFF. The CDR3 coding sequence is TGTGCCAGCAGTTTATGGGACAATGAGCAGTTCTTC.

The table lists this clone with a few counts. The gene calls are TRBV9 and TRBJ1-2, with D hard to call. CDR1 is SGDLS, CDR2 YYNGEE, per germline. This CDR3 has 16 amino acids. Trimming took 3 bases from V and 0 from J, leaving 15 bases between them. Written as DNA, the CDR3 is TGTGCCAGCAGCGGGATCCCAGGCCCATCTAACTATGGCTACACCTTC. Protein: CASSGIPGPSNYGYTF.

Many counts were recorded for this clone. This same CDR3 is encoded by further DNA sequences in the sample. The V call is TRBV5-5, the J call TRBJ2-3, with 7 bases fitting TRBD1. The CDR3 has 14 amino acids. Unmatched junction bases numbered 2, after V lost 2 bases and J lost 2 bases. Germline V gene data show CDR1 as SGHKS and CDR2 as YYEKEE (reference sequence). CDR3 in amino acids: CASSFTGDTDTQYF. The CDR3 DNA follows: TGTGCCAGCAGCTTTACAGGGGACACAGATACGCAGTATTTT.

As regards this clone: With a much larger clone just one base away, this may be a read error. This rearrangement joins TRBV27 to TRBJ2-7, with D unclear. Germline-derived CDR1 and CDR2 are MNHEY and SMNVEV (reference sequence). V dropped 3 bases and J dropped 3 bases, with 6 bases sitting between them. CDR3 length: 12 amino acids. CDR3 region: CASSLRGYEQYF. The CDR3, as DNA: TGTGCCAGCAGTTTGAGAGGCTACGAGCAGTACTTC.

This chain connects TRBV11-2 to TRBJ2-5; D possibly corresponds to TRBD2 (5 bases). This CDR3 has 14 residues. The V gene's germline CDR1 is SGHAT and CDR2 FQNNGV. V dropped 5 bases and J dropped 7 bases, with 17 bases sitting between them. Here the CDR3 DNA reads TGTGCCAGCAGCCCTCAAGCGGCTTATGGGACCCAGTACTTC. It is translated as CASSPQAAYGTQYF.

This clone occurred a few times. The CDR3 nucleotides are TGTGCCAGCAGTGATAGCGGGAGCTCCTACGAGCAGTACTTC. It translates to CASSDSGSSYEQYF. The V call is TRBV6-1, the J call TRBJ2-7; 9 bases line up with TRBD2. The CDR3 loop spans 14 amino acids. Trimming took 3 bases from V and 0 from J; bases not matched to a gene: 0. Per germline, CDR1 MNHNS and CDR2 SASEGT.

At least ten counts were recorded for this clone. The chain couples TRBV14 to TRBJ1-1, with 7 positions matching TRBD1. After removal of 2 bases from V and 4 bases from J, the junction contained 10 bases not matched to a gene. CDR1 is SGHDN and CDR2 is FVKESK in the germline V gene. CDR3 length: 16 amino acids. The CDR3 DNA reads TGTGCCAGCAGCCAAAAGGCCCACAGGGGAGCCACTGAAGCTTTCTTT. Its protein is CASSQKAHRGATEAFF.

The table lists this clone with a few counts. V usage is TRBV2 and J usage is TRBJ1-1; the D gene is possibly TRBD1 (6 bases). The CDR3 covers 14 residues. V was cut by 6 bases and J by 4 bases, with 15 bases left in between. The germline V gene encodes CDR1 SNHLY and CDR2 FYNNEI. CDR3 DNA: TGTGCCAGCAGAGAAACAGGGACGGCCACTGAAGCTTTCTTT. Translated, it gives CASRETGTATEAFF.

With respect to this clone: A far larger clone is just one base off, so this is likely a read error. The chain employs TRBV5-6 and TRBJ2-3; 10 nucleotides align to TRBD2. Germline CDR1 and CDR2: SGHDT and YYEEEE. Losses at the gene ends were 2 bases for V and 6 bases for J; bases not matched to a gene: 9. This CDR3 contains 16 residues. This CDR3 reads CASSFGLAGAGDTQYF. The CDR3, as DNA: TGTGCCAGCAGCTTTGGCCTAGCGGGGGCTGGGGATACGCAGTATTTT.

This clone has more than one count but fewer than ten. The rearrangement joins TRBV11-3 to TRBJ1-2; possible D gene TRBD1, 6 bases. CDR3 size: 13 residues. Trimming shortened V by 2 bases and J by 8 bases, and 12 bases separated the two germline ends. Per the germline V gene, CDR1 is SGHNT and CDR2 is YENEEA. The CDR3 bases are TGTGCCAGCAGCTTACGAGGGGGTACAGGCTACACCTTC. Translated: CASSLRGGTGYTF.

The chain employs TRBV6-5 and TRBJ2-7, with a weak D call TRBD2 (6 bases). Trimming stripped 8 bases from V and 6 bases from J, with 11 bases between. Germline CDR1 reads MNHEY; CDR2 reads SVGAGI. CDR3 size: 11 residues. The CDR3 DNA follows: TGTGCCAGCTTGTCGGGAGTCGAGCAGTACTTC. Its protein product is CASLSGVEQYF.

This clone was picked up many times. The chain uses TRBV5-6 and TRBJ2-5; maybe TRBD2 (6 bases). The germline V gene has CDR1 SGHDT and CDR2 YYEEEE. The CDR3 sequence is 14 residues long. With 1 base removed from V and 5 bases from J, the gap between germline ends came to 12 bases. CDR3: CASSLFGAGETQYF. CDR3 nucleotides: TGTGCCAGCAGCTTGTTCGGGGCGGGGGAGACCCAGTACTTC. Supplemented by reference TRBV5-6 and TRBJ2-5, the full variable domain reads DAGVTQSPTHLIKTRGQQVTLRCSPKSGHDTVSWYQQALGQGPQFIFQYYEEEERQRGNFPDRFSGHQFPNYSSELNVNALLLGDSALYLCASSLFGAGETQYFGPGTRLLVL.